The next 13 T cell receptor beta chains were all read from a single sample in a study of T cells in Graves' hyperthyroidism and ophthalmopathy. Template material for amplifying TCR beta CDR3 regions consisted of RNA transcripts. An initial round of RT-PCR targeting the TCR CDR3 relied on the HTBI primer set. TCRdb independently ran MiXCR on the multiplex PCR reads; one entry per CDR3 protein. The data show around 430,000 distinct CDR3 sequences, with 14% to 15% seen just once and approximately 32% held by the top ten. Source material: blood. Every receptor here comes from a woman aged 25-40 years with Graves' hyperthyroidism.

The table lists this clonotype with many counts. CDR3 in DNA: TGTGCCTGGACCTCAAGCACAGATACGCAGTATTTT. Its protein product is CAWTSSTDTQYF. The J gene is TRBJ2-3, the V gene TRBV30; D is ambiguous. Germline values: CDR1 GTSNPN, CDR2 SVGIG (reference sequence). This CDR3 has 12 residues. V lost 4 bases to trimming and J lost 0 bases, with 5 bases between them.

This chain joins TRBV10-3 and TRBJ2-7; 12 bases fit TRBD2. V dropped 8 bases and J dropped 7; count of bases not matched to a gene: 6. Germline V lookup: CDR1 ENHRY, CDR2 SYGVKD. This CDR3 spans 13 amino acids. DNA for the CDR3: TGTGCCATCGCGACTAGCGGGAGTGGAGAGCAGTACTTC. This sequence encodes CAIATSGSGEQYF.

The chain combines TRBV6-5 with TRBJ2-7; 14 bases line up with TRBD2. CDR3 length equals 21 residues. Unmatched junction bases numbered 14, after V lost 0 bases and J lost 1 base. Germline CDR1 and CDR2: MNHEY and SVGAGI. Written as DNA, the CDR3 is TGTGCCAGCAGTTACTCCAGGGTGGGGACTAGCGGGAGAAAGATTTCCTACGAGCAGTACTTC. Protein product: CASSYSRVGTSGRKISYEQYF.

The chain is built from TRBV6-1 and TRBJ1-1, with D possibly TRBD1 on 6 matching bases. The V and J ends lost 6 bases and 12 bases respectively, with 17 bases between them. Germline V CDR1 and CDR2: MNHNS, SASEGT. The CDR3 spans 12 residues. CDR3 bases: TGTGCCAGCAGGTCACAGGGATCTGAGACTTTCTTT. Its protein product is CASRSQGSETFF.

There are many counts of this clonotype. The chain uses TRBV3-1 and TRBJ2-3; 9 bases fit TRBD2. V lost 1 base and J lost 2; bases outside the gene matches: 4. The CDR3 has 16 residues. The germline CDR1 and CDR2 sequences are LGHDT and YNNKEL (reference sequence). The CDR3 DNA follows: TGTGCCAGCAGCCAAGCGCTAGCGGGGCTCACAGATACGCAGTATTTT. Its protein is CASSQALAGLTDTQYF.

This sequence joins TRBV7-6 and TRBJ2-7; TRBD2 might be the D (6 bases). Trimming shortened V by 1 base and J by 2 bases, and 9 bases separated the two germline ends. The CDR3 sequence is 14 residues long. Germline-derived CDR1 and CDR2 are SGHVS and FNYEAQ. The CDR3 DNA reads as TGTGCCAGCAGCTTAGAATGGACTACCTACGAGCAGTACTTC. Translated, it gives CASSLEWTTYEQYF.

This clonotype was found many times. The chain combines TRBV6-1 with TRBJ1-5; 8 bases align to TRBD1. V shed 5 bases, J shed 3 bases, and the junction held 9 bases outside the gene matches. Germline CDR1 and CDR2: MNHNS and SASEGT. The CDR3 length is 16 residues. CDR3 nucleotides: TGTGCCAGCAGTCGGACAGGGAGTGGGGTCAATCAGCCCCAGCATTTT. Its translation: CASSRTGSGVNQPQHF.

This clonotype was counted ten times or more. For the CDR3, the DNA is TGTGCCAGCAGCCAAGAGGGTAGCGGGAGCATCTCCTACGAGCAGTACTTC. It encodes CASSQEGSGSISYEQYF. The chain has TRBV3-1 and TRBJ2-7; 9 nucleotides match TRBD2. Unmatched junction bases numbered 6, after V lost 0 bases and J lost 0 bases. The germline gives CDR1 LGHDT, CDR2 YNNKEL (reference sequence). The CDR3 contains 17 residues.

This clonotype was seen a few times. The gene calls are TRBV2 and TRBJ1-1; a possible D gene is TRBD1 (5 bases). There are 13 residues in the CDR3. Germline CDR1 and CDR2: SNHLY and FYNNEI. Trimming cost V 3 bases and J 4 bases, with 9 bases left between them. The CDR3 loop reads CASSEGVGTEAFF. The CDR3 bases are TGTGCCAGCAGTGAGGGGGTAGGCACTGAAGCTTTCTTT.

This clonotype was found many times. V is TRBV27 and J is TRBJ2-5; no clear D gene. Trimming took off 5 bases at V and 2 bases at J, with 9 bases between the two ends. CDR3 length equals 13 residues. Per the germline V gene, CDR1 is MNHEY and CDR2 is SMNVEV (reference sequence). This CDR3 reads CASSALGQETQYF. The CDR3 DNA follows: TGTGCCAGCAGTGCCCTGGGGCAAGAGACCCAGTACTTC.

In this sample, this clonotype turned up many times. The chain employs TRBV30 and TRBJ1-1; 8 nucleotides match TRBD1. The CDR3 consists of 17 residues. Germline V CDR1 and CDR2: GTSNPN, SVGIG (reference sequence). Trimming took 4 bases from V and 0 from J; bases not matched to a gene: 13. CDR3 residues: CAWIPREGQGLNTEAFF. CDR3 sequence (DNA): TGTGCCTGGATCCCGAGGGAAGGACAGGGTCTGAACACTGAAGCTTTCTTT.

V and J are TRBV7-3 and TRBJ2-3; 12 positions agree with TRBD2. CDR1 is SGHTA and CDR2 is FQGTGA in the germline V gene. Trimming at V came to 3 bases and at J to 4 bases, leaving 5 bases not matched to a gene. The CDR3 covers 16 residues. The CDR3 DNA reads TGTGCCAGCAGCTTCCTAGCGGGAGGGGGGCCAGATACGCAGTATTTT. Translating it yields CASSFLAGGGPDTQYF.

The chain recombines TRBV20-1 with TRBJ1-4, with D possibly matching TRBD1 (5 bases). V was trimmed by 3 bases and J by 5 bases, leaving 19 bases between them. CDR3 length: 16 residues. Germline CDR1 and CDR2: DFQATT and SNEGSKA (reference sequence). CDR3 DNA sequence: TGCAGTGCTAGTGATGGGGTTGGGGGTTACAATGAAAAACTGTTTTTT. Translation gives CSASDGVGGYNEKLFF.